A single sample gave rise to the 3 T cell receptor beta chains below, sequenced in a study of T cell changes during pregnancy in multiple sclerosis. Profiled with immunoSEQ multiplex PCR; TCRdb holds only in-frame clones, not every one. Among 70,000 to 90,000 clones listed, roughly nine tenths were seen once. The material was PBMCs, obtained in the first trimester of pregnancy. These receptors were taken from a female donor in good health, serving as a control in a pregnancy study. Some clones in this sample may be carry-over from other donors' samples.

The gene calls are TRBV6-6 and TRBJ2-1; weak D call: TRBD2 (6 bases). The CDR3 contains 13 residues. The germline V gene encodes CDR1 MNHNY and CDR2 SVGAGI (reference sequence). V lost 0 bases and J lost 10, with 10 bases in between. CDR3 sequence: CASSYSPGGEQFF. CDR3 nucleotide sequence: TGTGCCAGCAGTTACTCTCCCGGGGGAGAGCAGTTCTTC.

The chain couples TRBV28 to TRBJ2-3; the match to TRBD2 covers 8 bases. CDR1 MDHEN and CDR2 SYDVKM come from the germline V gene. This CDR3 is 11 amino acids long. Germline trimming cut 6 bases from V and 13 bases from J; bases unmatched to any gene: 6. CDR3 DNA sequence: TGTGCCAGCAGCCCGGGGGGGAAGAAGTATTTT. Translation: CASSPGGKKYF.

The gene calls are TRBV6-4 and TRBJ2-3, with 8 bases identical to TRBD2. V lost 6 bases, J lost 1 base, and 3 bases stayed unmatched. This CDR3 region has 14 residues. Germline lookup yields CDR1 MRHNA and CDR2 SNTAGT. CDR3 sequence (DNA): TGTGCCAGCAGCATTAGCGGGGGCACAGATACGCAGTATTTT. Translating it yields CASSISGGTDTQYF.